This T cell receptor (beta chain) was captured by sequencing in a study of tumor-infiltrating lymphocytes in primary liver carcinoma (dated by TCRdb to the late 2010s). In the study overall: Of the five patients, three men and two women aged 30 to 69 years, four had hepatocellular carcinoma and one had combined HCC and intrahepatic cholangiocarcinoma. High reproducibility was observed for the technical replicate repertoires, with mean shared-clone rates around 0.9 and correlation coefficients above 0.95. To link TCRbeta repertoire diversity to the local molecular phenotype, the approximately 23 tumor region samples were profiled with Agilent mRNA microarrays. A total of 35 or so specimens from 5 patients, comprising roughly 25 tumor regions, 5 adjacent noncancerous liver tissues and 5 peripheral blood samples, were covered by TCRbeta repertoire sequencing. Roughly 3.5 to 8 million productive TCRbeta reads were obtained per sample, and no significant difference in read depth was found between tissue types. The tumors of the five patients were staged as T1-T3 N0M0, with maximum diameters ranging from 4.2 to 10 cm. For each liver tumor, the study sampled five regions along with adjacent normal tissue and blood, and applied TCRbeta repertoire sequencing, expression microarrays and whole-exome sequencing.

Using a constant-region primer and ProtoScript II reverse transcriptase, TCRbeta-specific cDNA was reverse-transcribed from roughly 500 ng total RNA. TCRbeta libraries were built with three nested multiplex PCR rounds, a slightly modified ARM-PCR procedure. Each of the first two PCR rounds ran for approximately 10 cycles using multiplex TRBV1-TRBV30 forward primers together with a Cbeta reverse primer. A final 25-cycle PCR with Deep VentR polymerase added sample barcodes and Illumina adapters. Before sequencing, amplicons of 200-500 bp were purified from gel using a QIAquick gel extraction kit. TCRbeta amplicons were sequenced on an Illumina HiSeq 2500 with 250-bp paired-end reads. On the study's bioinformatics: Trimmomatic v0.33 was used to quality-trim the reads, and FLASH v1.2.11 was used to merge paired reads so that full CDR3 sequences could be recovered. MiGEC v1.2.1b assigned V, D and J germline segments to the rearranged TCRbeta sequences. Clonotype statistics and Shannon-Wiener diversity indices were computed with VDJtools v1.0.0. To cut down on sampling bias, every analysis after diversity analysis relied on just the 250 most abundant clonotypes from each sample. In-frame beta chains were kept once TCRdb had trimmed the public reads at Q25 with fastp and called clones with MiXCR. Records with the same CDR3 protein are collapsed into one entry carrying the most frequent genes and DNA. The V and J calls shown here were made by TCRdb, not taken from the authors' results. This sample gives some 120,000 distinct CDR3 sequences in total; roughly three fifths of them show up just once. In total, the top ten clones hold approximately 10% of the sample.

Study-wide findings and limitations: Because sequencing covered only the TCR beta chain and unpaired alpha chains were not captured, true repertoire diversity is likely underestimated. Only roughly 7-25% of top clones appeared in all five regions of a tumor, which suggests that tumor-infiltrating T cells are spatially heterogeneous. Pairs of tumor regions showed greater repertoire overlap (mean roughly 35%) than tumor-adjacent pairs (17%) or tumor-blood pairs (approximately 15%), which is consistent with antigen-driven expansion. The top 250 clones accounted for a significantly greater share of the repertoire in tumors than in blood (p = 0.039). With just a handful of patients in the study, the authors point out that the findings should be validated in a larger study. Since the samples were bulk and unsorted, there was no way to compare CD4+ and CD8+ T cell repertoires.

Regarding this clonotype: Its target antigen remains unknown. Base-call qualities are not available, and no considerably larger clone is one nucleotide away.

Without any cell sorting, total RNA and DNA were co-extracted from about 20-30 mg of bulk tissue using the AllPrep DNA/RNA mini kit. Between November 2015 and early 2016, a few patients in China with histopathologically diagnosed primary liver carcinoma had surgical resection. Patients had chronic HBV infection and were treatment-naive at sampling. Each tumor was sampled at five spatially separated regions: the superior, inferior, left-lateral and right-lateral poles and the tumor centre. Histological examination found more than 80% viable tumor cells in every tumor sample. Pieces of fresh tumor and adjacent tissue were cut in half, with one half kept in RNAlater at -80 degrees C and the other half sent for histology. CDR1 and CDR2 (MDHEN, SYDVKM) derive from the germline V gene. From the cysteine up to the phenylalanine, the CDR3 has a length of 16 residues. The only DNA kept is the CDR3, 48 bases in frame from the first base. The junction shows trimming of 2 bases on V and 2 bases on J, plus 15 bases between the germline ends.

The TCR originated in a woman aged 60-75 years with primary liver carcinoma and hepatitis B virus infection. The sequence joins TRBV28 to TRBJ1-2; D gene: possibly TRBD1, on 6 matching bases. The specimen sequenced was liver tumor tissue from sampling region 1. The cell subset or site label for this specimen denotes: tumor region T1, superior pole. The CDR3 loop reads CASSLGRQARNYGYTF. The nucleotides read TGTGCCAGCAGTTTAGGGAGACAGGCCCGCAACTATGGCTACACCTTC.